This entry lists 3 T cell receptor beta chains sequenced from one sample in a study of OX40 agonist ivuxolimab in advanced cancers. TCRdb's table, derived via immunoSEQ multiplex PCR, lists solely in-frame clones and lacks some. This table has about 110,000 clones, 80% to 95% appearing once. The sample was CD4+ or CD8+ T cells sorted from blood, taken in a trial of the OX40 agonist ivuxolimab. These receptors were obtained from an adult with an advanced solid tumor such as melanoma, head and neck, liver or kidney cancer.

This chain connects TRBV10-2 to TRBJ1-3; D perhaps matches TRBD1 (6 bases). Germline lookup yields CDR1 WSHSY and CDR2 SAAADI. V was trimmed by 8 bases and J by 0 bases, leaving 11 bases between them. The CDR3 consists of 14 residues. This CDR3 reads CASDTGTSGNTIYF. The CDR3 region has the DNA TGCGCCAGCGATACAGGGACCTCTGGAAACACCATATATTTT.

V and J are TRBV5-1 and TRBJ2-3; D ambiguous. This CDR3 has 15 amino acids. Looked up from germline, CDR1 is SGHRS and CDR2 is YFSETQ. V lost 4 bases to trimming and J lost 0 bases, with 12 bases between them. DNA for the CDR3: TGCGCCAGCAGCCCGGACGTTACTAGCACAGATACGCAGTATTTT. Protein: CASSPDVTSTDTQYF.

Only one count was recorded for this clone. The J gene is TRBJ1-5, the V gene TRBV30; D is perhaps TRBD1 (5 bases). Germline V CDR1 and CDR2: GTSNPN, SVGIG (reference sequence). V lost 3 bases and J lost 4, with 25 bases in between. The CDR3 sequence is 18 residues long. The CDR3 DNA is TGTGCCTGGAGCGACCCCGGGAGCCACCAGGGCCAAAATCAGCCCCAGCATTTT. Translated, it gives CAWSDPGSHQGQNQPQHF.